These 13 T cell receptor beta chains were sequenced from one sample in a study of breast tumors, draining lymph nodes, adjacent tissues. Samples came from axillary lymph nodes draining the breast cancer. TCRdb used MiXCR to reprocess the multiplex PCR reads, holding one entry per CDR3 protein. This sample has over 100,000 distinct CDR3 sequences; about 22% occur once, and the top ten carry under 3%. The source material was axillary lymph node tissue. The source of these receptors is a female donor with breast cancer. Some clones in this sample may be carry-over from other donors' samples.

This sequence joins TRBV19 and TRBJ2-1; D might be TRBD2 (6 bases). Germline V gene sequence: CDR1 LNHDA, CDR2 SQIVND (reference sequence). V was cut by 5 bases and J by 2 bases, with 13 bases left in between. The CDR3 runs to 15 residues. The CDR3, as DNA: TGTGCCAGTAGTGTGGGGGGTTGGACCTACAATGAGCAGTTCTTC. Translation: CASSVGGWTYNEQFF.

This clonotype was seen many times. The chain recombines TRBV2 with TRBJ2-5; 9 bases are shared with TRBD1. Germline loops: CDR1 SNHLY, CDR2 FYNNEI. Germline trimming cut 7 bases from V and 1 base from J; bases unmatched to any gene: 4. The CDR3 spans 14 residues. CDR3 region: CASNRDRAQETQYF. The CDR3 DNA sequence: TGTGCCAGCAACCGGGACAGGGCCCAAGAGACCCAGTACTTC.

This clonotype occurred many times. The gene calls are TRBV4-1 and TRBJ2-1; D uncertain. The germline gives CDR1 MGHRA, CDR2 YSYEKL. CDR3 length: 17 amino acids. Trimming removed 1 base from V and 9 bases from J, with 22 bases in between. The CDR3 region is CASSQGPMASPLGEQFF. Here the CDR3 DNA reads TGCGCCAGCAGCCAAGGCCCCATGGCCTCACCGCTCGGTGAGCAGTTCTTC.

In this sample, this clonotype turned up once. The chain uses TRBV6-1 and TRBJ2-1; 14 nucleotides match TRBD2. The germline CDR1 and CDR2 sequences are MNHNS and SASEGT. The CDR3 loop spans 15 amino acids. Trimming at V came to 11 bases and at J to 9 bases, leaving 12 bases not matched to a gene. The CDR3 loop is CAGRTSGGLHGEQFF. CDR3 DNA: TGTGCCGGAAGGACTAGCGGGGGGTTACACGGTGAGCAGTTCTTC.

This clonotype was found many times. The chain uses TRBV20-1 and TRBJ2-2, with 11 bases lining up with TRBD1. Germline V CDR1 and CDR2: DFQATT, SNEGSKA (reference sequence). CDR3 size: 14 residues. J lost 4 bases, V lost 5 bases, and 3 bases had no gene match. The CDR3 is CSASGTGGTGELFF. CDR3 bases: TGCAGTGCTTCCGGGACAGGGGGCACCGGGGAGCTGTTTTTT.

In its sample, this clonotype was seen many times. The gene calls are TRBV12-3 or TRBV12-4 and TRBJ2-1, with 10 nucleotides matching TRBD2. The CDR3 contains 16 residues. J gave up 2 bases and V 5 bases, and 6 bases lay outside the gene matches. The CDR3 bases are TGTGCCAGCAGTGGGACTAGCGTGGCGACCTACAATGAGCAGTTCTTC. Amino acids: CASSGTSVATYNEQFF.

This clonotype came up many times. The chain carries TRBV12-3 or TRBV12-4 and TRBJ2-7; D gene uncertain. The CDR3 runs to 13 residues. V lost 5 bases and J 4 bases, leaving 12 bases between the germline ends. CDR3 nucleotide sequence: TGTGCCAGCAGTGTCACGGGTCTTTACGAGCAGTACTTC. Its protein product is CASSVTGLYEQYF.

The chain is built from TRBV25-1 and TRBJ2-2, with D perhaps TRBD2 (5 bases). Trimming left V 8 bases short and J 7 bases short, with 8 bases between. The CDR3 has 11 amino acids. Germline CDR1 and CDR2: MGHDK and SYGVNS. CDR3 in amino acids: CASEGGGELFF. Here the CDR3 DNA reads TGTGCCAGCGAGGGTGGCGGGGAGCTGTTTTTT.

This clonotype was picked up many times. The chain couples TRBV7-9 to TRBJ2-7, with D hard to call. CDR1 is SEHNR, CDR2 FQNEAQ, per germline (reference sequence). This CDR3 has 14 residues. Trimming removed 5 bases from V and 2 bases from J, with 13 bases in between. CDR3 DNA sequence: TGTGCCAGCAGCCCTCGACACGGAACCTACGAGCAGTACTTC. It encodes CASSPRHGTYEQYF.

This clonotype showed up many times. V usage is TRBV3-1 and J usage is TRBJ1-6, with TRBD1 identical over 7 bases. Germline assignment: CDR1 LGHDT and CDR2 YNNKEL (reference sequence). This CDR3 has 14 residues. Germline trimming cut 3 bases from V and 10 bases from J; bases unmatched to any gene: 6. The CDR3 loop is CASSQRQGGSPLHF. DNA for the CDR3: TGTGCCAGCAGCCAGAGACAGGGAGGATCACCCCTCCACTTT.

With regard to this clonotype: At one of its ends the junction is not consistent with the germline gene, which may arise from a read error. This chain connects TRBV6-1 to TRBJ1-2; TRBD1 matches at 11 bases. Germline lookup yields CDR1 MNHNS and CDR2 SASEGT. The length of the CDR3 is 14 residues. The CDR3 bases are TGTGCCAGCAGTGGACGGACAGGGGGCTATGGCTACACTTTC. It translates to CASSGRTGGYGYTF.

This clonotype was detected ten times or more. The rearrangement joins TRBV29-1 to TRBJ2-1, with D tentatively TRBD1 (6 bases). Germline CDR1 reads SQVTM; CDR2 reads ANQGSEA. The V end lost 0 bases, the J end lost 3 bases, and 6 bases lay between the germline ends. The CDR3 totals 13 residues. The CDR3 region has the DNA TGCAGCGTTGAAGAGACAGGCTACAATGAGCAGTTCTTC. As protein: CSVEETGYNEQFF.

Remarks on this clonotype: A much larger clone differs from this one at a single base, so this may be a read error. This rearrangement joins TRBV6-2 or TRBV6-3 to TRBJ2-7; TRBD2 matches 13 bases. The CDR3 consists of 14 residues. From germline, CDR1 is MNHEY and CDR2 SVGEGT. Trimming removed 6 bases from V and 6 bases from J; junction bases left unmatched: 5. The CDR3 bases are TGTGCCAGCAGGGGACTAGCGGGAAGAGTCGAGCAGTACTTC. It codes for CASRGLAGRVEQYF.